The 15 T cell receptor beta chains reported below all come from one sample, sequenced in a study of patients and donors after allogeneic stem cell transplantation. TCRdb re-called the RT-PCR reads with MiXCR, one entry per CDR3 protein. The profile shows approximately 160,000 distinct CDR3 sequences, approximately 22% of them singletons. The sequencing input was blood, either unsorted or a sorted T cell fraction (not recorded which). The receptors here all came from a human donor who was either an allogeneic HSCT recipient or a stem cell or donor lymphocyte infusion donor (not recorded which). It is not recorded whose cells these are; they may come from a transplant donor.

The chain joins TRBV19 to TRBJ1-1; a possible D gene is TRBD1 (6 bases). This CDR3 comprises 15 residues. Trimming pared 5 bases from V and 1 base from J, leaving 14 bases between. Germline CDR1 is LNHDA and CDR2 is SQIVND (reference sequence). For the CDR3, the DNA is TGTGCCAGTAGTGAAACCGGGACACCGAACACTGAAGCTTTCTTT. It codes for CASSETGTPNTEAFF.

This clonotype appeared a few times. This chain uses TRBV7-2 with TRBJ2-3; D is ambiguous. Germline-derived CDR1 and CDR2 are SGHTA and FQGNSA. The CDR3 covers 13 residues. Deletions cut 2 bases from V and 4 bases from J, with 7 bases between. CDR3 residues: CASSLNQPDTQYF. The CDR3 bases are TGTGCCAGCAGCTTAAACCAGCCAGATACGCAGTATTTT.

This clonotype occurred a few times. This CDR3 is CSVGEEGYEQYF. The DNA of the CDR3 is TGCAGTGTCGGGGAGGAAGGCTACGAGCAGTACTTC. The V gene is TRBV20-1, the J gene TRBJ2-7, with D possibly TRBD2 on 6 matching bases. V was trimmed by 7 bases and J by 3 bases, leaving 13 bases between them. The CDR3 length is 12 residues. CDR1 and CDR2 (germline): DFQATT, SNEGSKA (reference sequence).

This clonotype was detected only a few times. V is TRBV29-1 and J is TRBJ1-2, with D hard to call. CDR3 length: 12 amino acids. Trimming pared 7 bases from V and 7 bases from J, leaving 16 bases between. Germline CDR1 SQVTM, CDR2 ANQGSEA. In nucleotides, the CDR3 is TGCAGCGGCCAAAGGGCCTCCGGTGGCTACACCTTC. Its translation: CSGQRASGGYTF.

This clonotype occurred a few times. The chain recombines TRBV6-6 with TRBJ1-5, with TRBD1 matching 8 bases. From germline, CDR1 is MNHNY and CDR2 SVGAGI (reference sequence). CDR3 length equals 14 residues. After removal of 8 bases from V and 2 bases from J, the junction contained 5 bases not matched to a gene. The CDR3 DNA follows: TGTGCCAGCCAGGGGGGACAGGGCAATCAGCCCCAGCATTTT. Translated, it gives CASQGGQGNQPQHF.

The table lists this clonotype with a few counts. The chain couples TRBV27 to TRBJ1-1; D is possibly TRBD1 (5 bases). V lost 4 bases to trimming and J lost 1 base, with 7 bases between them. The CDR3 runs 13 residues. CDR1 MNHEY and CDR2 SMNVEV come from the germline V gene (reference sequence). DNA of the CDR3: TGTGCCAGCAGTTGGCAGGGGAACACTGAAGCTTTCTTT. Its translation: CASSWQGNTEAFF.

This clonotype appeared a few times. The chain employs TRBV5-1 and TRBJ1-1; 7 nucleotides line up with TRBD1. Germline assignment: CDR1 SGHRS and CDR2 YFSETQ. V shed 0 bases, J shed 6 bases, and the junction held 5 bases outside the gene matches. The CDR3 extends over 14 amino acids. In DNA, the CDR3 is TGCGCCAGCAGCTTGGGACAGGGTTGGCCTGAAGCTTTCTTT. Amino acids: CASSLGQGWPEAFF.

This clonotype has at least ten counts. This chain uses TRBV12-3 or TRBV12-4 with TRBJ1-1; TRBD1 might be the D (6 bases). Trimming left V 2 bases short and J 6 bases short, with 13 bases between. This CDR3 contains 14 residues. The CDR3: CASSLWGARAEAFF. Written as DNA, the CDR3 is TGTGCCAGCAGTTTATGGGGGGCGCGGGCTGAAGCTTTCTTT.

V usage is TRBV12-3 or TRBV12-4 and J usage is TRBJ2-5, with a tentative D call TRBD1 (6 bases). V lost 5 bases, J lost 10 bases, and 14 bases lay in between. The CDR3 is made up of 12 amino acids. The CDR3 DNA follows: TGTGCCAGCAGTGCCTCAAGGGGGAGCCAGTACTTC. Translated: CASSASRGSQYF.

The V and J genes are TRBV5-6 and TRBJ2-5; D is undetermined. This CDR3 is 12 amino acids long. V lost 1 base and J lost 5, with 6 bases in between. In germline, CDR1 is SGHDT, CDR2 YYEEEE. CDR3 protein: CASSLSLETQYF. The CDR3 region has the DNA TGTGCCAGCAGCTTGTCTTTGGAGACCCAGTACTTC.

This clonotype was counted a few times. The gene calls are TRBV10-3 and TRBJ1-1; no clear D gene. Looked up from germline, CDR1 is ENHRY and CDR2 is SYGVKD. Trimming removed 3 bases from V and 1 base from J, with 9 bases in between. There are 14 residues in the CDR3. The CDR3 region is CAISDQIKNTEAFF. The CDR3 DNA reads TGTGCCATCAGTGATCAGATAAAGAACACTGAAGCTTTCTTT.

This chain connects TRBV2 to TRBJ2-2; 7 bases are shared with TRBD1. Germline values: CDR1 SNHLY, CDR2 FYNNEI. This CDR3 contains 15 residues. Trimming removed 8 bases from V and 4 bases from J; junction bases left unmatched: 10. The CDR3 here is CASYRDRQFTGELFF. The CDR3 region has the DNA TGTGCCAGCTATAGGGACAGACAGTTCACCGGGGAGCTGTTTTTT.

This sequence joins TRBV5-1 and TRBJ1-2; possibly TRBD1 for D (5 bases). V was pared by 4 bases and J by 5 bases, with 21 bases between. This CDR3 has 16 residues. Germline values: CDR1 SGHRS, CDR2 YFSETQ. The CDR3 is CASSGLGVPSLYGYTF. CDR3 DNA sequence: TGCGCCAGCAGCGGACTAGGGGTACCCTCCTTGTATGGCTACACCTTC.

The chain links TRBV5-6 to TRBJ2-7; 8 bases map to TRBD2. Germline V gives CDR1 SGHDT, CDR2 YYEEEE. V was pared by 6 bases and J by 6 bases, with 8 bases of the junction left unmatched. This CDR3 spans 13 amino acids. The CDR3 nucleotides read TGTGCCAGCACAAGATCGGGGGGGCGCGAGCAGTACTTC. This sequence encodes CASTRSGGREQYF.

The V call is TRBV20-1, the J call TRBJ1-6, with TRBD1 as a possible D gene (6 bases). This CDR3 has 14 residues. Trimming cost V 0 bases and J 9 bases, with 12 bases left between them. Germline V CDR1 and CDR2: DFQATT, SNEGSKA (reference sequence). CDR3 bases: TGCAGTGCTAGAGAAGGGGGAATGGGTTCACCCCTCCACTTT. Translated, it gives CSAREGGMGSPLHF.